This T cell receptor beta chain was recorded in a study of blood T cell repertoires in COVID-19. Study-wide background: Acute-phase and convalescent COVID-19 samples originated in the United States, Italy and Spain. In each case, the material was cDNA or gDNA derived from T cells, B-cell-depleted T cells, or PBMCs.

This clone was seen only once. Authors' data handling: Reference gene primer amplification yielded estimated nucleated cell counts. Only in-frame clones appear in the TCRdb table, and some are missing; sequencing was by immunoSEQ multiplex PCR. V and J calls and clone size are those listed in that table; D and trimming were worked out from the DNA. The table includes approximately 170,000 clones, 80% to 90% detected once. The specimen was peripheral blood. The TCR sequence derives from a woman aged 70-85 years who had recovered from COVID-19.

For the CDR3, the DNA is TGTGCCAGCAGCCCCGGCGCGGCTTATGGCTACACCTTC. Protein product: CASSPGAAYGYTF. V usage is TRBV7-3 and J usage is TRBJ1-2; no clear D. Germline-derived CDR1 and CDR2 are SGHTA and FQGTGA. The CDR3 spans 13 residues. Deletions cut 5 bases from V and 5 bases from J, with 12 bases between.